This T cell receptor beta chain was sequenced in a study of OX40 agonist ivuxolimab in advanced cancers. Profiled with immunoSEQ multiplex PCR; TCRdb holds only in-frame clones, not every one. The sample includes some 66,000 clones, around 83% of them seen just once. The CDR3 extends over 15 amino acids. The V gene lost 5 bases and the J gene lost 1 base, with 11 bases spanning the gap. Germline CDR1 reads SGHVS; CDR2 reads FQNEAQ. The study's findings and limits: Among T cells, CD8+ cells averaged more expanded clones than CD4+ cells.

Comment on this clone: Antigen: not known.

Sequenced material: CD4+ or CD8+ T cells sorted from blood, taken in a trial of the OX40 agonist ivuxolimab. This TCR was recovered from an adult with an advanced solid tumor such as melanoma, head and neck, liver or kidney cancer. V is TRBV7-8 and J is TRBJ2-2, with D possibly being TRBD1 (6 bases). The CDR3 reads CASSQLGQNTGELFF. The CDR3 DNA sequence: TGTGCCAGCAGCCAACTGGGACAGAACACCGGGGAGCTGTTTTTT.